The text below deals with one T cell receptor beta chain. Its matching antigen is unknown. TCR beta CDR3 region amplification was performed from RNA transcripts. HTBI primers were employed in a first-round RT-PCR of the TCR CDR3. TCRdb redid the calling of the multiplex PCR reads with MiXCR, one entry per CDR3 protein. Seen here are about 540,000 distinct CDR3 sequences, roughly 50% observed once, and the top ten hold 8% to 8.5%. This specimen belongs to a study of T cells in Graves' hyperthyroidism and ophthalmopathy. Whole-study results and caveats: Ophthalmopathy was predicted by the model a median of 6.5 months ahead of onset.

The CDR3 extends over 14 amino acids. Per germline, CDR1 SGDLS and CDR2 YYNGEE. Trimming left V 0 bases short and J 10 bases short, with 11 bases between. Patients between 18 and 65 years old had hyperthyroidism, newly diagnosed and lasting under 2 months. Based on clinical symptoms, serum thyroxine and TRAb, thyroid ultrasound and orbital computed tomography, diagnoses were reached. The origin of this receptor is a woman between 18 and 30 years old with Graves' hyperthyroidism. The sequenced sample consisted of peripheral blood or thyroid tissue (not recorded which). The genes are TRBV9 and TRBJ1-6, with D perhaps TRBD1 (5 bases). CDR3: CASSVVEGRSPLHF. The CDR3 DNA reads TGTGCCAGCAGCGTAGTAGAGGGGAGATCACCCCTCCACTTT.